This T cell receptor beta chain was obtained from a study of cytomegalovirus exposure and HLA in healthy donors. The CDR3 length is 15 residues. The germline V gene has CDR1 SGHAT and CDR2 FQNNGV. V lost 7 bases, J lost 10 bases, and 14 bases stayed unmatched. Libraries were prepared by immunoSEQ multiplex PCR; TCRdb keeps only in-frame clonotypes and omits some of them. The sample yields 110,000 to 150,000 clones, about 94% seen once. The sample consisted of PBMCs. This sequence joins TRBV11-2 and TRBJ2-1, with TRBD2 matching 9 bases. The receptor comes from a man younger than 35 in good health and CMV-seropositive. CDR3 sequence: CASTQTSGFSNEQFF. Here the CDR3 DNA reads TGTGCCAGCACACAAACTAGCGGGTTCAGTAACGAGCAGTTCTTC.